One and the same sample provided the 23 T cell receptor beta chains below, sequenced in a study of cytomegalovirus exposure and HLA in healthy donors. Use of 60 Vbeta and 13 Jbeta primers characterized the PCR. Sequencing used immunoSEQ multiplex PCR; TCRdb keeps in-frame clones, though not all of them. The sample yields under 150,000 clones, about 80% seen once. Source material: PBMCs. These receptors came from a man between 40 and 49 years old in good health and CMV-seropositive.

This chain uses TRBV21-1 with TRBJ2-2; TRBD1 is taken as the D call from the table, unchecked against the DNA. TRBV21-1 is assigned pseudogene status. The CDR3 spans 16 residues. CDR3 sequence reads: CASSNRGGQGHGELFF. CDR3 DNA: TGTGCCAGCAGCAACCGCGGGGGACAGGGACACGGGGAGCTGTTTTTT.

The rearrangement uses TRBV7-9 and TRBJ2-5, with D hard to call. The CDR3 is 13 amino acids. The germline gives CDR1 SEHNR, CDR2 FQNEAQ (reference sequence). The germline V and J ends were trimmed by 5 bases and 1 base, with 8 bases remaining between them. CDR3 in amino acids: CASSRATQETQYF. DNA of the CDR3: TGTGCCAGCAGCCGCGCCACCCAAGAGACCCAGTACTTC.

This sequence joins TRBV5-6 and TRBJ1-5; D perhaps matches TRBD1 (5 bases). This CDR3 is built from 15 residues. Germline lookup yields CDR1 SGHDT and CDR2 YYEEEE. V lost 3 bases and J 2 bases, leaving 12 bases between the germline ends. The CDR3 loop reads CASSSSRVGNQPQHF. The CDR3 DNA follows: TGTGCCAGCAGCTCCTCCAGGGTAGGCAATCAGCCCCAGCATTTT.

Comments on this clone: This specimen includes other DNA sequences encoding the same CDR3. V gene TRBV2 combines with J gene TRBJ1-5, with 9 bases fitting TRBD1. CDR1 is SNHLY, CDR2 FYNNEI, per germline. This CDR3 has 13 amino acids. V trimming: 6 bases; J trimming: 5 bases; junction bases outside the gene matches: 2. CDR3 DNA: TGTGCCAGCAGGGGACAGGGATATCAGCCCCAGCATTTT. Translated: CASRGQGYQPQHF. The complete variable domain, with remaining parts taken from reference TRBV2 and TRBJ1-5, reads EPEVTQTPSHQVTQMGQEVILRCVPISNHLYFYWYRQILGQKVEFLVSFYNNEISEKSEIFDDQFSVERPDGSNFTLKIRSTKLEDSAMYFCASRGQGYQPQHFGDGTRLSIL.

This chain uses TRBV9 with TRBJ1-5; possibly TRBD1 for D (5 bases). Deletions cut 2 bases from V and 5 bases from J, with 8 bases between. Germline CDR1 SGDLS, CDR2 YYNGEE. The CDR3 loop spans 13 amino acids. The CDR3 DNA is TGTGCCAGCAGCGTCGACAGTTATCAGCCCCAGCATTTT. This sequence encodes CASSVDSYQPQHF.

The chain recombines TRBV7-9 with TRBJ1-2, with D possibly matching TRBD1 (6 bases). The CDR3 covers 16 residues. CDR1 is SEHNR, CDR2 FQNEAQ, per germline (reference sequence). Trimming took off 6 bases at V and 0 bases at J, with 17 bases between the two ends. The DNA of the CDR3 is TGTGCCAGCAGTCTATCCGGGACACTCGCTAACTATGGCTACACCTTC. Translated: CASSLSGTLANYGYTF.

The chain joins TRBV6-5 to TRBJ1-2, with 8 bases identical to TRBD1. Germline V CDR1 and CDR2: MNHEY, SVGAGI. This CDR3 is 14 amino acids long. The ends lost 8 bases at V and 4 bases at J; junction bases unmatched: 9. CDR3 protein: CASYPGQGLYGYTF. The CDR3 DNA is TGTGCCAGCTATCCCGGACAGGGACTCTATGGCTACACCTTC.

The chain joins TRBV5-1 to TRBJ2-3; 11 bases are shared with TRBD2. This CDR3 has 16 residues. Germline assignment: CDR1 SGHRS and CDR2 YFSETQ. Losses at the gene ends were 5 bases for V and 0 bases for J; bases not matched to a gene: 5. In nucleotides, the CDR3 is TGCGCCAGCAGTTCAGTAGCGGGGGGGAGCACAGATACGCAGTATTTT. Its translation: CASSSVAGGSTDTQYF. Full variable domain (missing parts from reference TRBV5-1 and TRBJ2-3): KAGVTQTPRYLIKTRGQQVTLSCSPISGHRSVSWYQQTPGQGLQFLFEYFSETQRNKGNFPGRFSGRQFSNSRSEMNVSTLELGDSALYLCASSSVAGGSTDTQYFGPGTRLTVL.

The V and J genes are TRBV5-1 and TRBJ2-1, with TRBD1 as a possible D gene (6 bases). Per the germline V gene, CDR1 is SGHRS and CDR2 is YFSETQ. Trimming removed 4 bases from V and 1 base from J, with 9 bases in between. CDR3 length equals 14 residues. The DNA of the CDR3 is TGCGCCAGCAGCAACGGACAGTCCTACAATGAGCAGTTCTTC. Translation gives CASSNGQSYNEQFF.

This chain links TRBV29-1 with TRBJ2-5; 8 nucleotides align to TRBD1. The end of the DNA fits TRBJ2-7 better, so the J call may be wrong. The CDR3 covers 11 residues. Germline values: CDR1 SQVTM, CDR2 ANQGSEA. The CDR3 sequence is CSTGQGYEQYF. CDR3 bases: TGCAGCACCGGACAGGGCTACGAGCAGTACTTC.

The CDR3 DNA sequence: TGCGCCAGCAGCTTAGACACCTCACCCCTCCACTTT. Its protein product is CASSLDTSPLHF. The V call is TRBV5-1, the J call TRBJ1-6; D ambiguous. Germline V gene data show CDR1 as SGHRS and CDR2 as YFSETQ. V dropped 2 bases and J dropped 10 bases, with 7 bases sitting between them. The CDR3 has 12 amino acids.

The chain carries TRBV6-5 and TRBJ2-7; D is possibly TRBD1 (5 bases). Trimming removed 0 bases from V and 7 bases from J, with 19 bases in between. Germline V gene data show CDR1 as MNHEY and CDR2 as SVGAGI. This CDR3 is built from 16 residues. The chain's CDR3 is CASSYSPHEVGLEQYF. CDR3 coding DNA: TGTGCCAGCAGTTACTCCCCGCACGAGGTGGGGCTGGAGCAGTACTTC.

This rearrangement joins TRBV5-1 to TRBJ1-3, with D possibly being TRBD1 (6 bases). The CDR3 sequence is 13 residues long. Trimming left V 8 bases short and J 0 bases short, with 9 bases between. Germline V CDR1 and CDR2: SGHRS, YFSETQ. The CDR3 DNA sequence: TGCGCCAGTACAGGGAGCTCTGGAAACACCATATATTTT. It is translated as CASTGSSGNTIYF.

This chain joins TRBV5-1 and TRBJ2-7, with TRBD1 matching over 8 bases. J was trimmed by 1 base and V by 4 bases; bases with no gene match: 13. This CDR3 spans 17 amino acids. The germline gives CDR1 SGHRS, CDR2 YFSETQ. CDR3 nucleotides: TGCGCCAGCAGCCAAAAACAGGGGGGCGGTTCGTCCTACGAGCAGTACTTC. Its protein is CASSQKQGGGSSYEQYF.

This clone was seen a handful of times. V gene TRBV29-1 combines with J gene TRBJ1-1; 8 bases line up with TRBD1. Germline V gene data show CDR1 as SQVTM and CDR2 as ANQGSEA. The trim removed 6 bases at V and 5 bases at J, leaving 8 bases unmatched. The CDR3 extends over 13 amino acids. For the CDR3, the DNA is TGCAGCGTCTGCAGGGGGCTGGGGACTGAAGCTTTCTTT. Residues: CSVCRGLGTEAFF.

This clone was detected many times. This CDR3 is also generated by other DNA sequences in the sample. The chain uses TRBV7-6 and TRBJ2-7; D is unclear. CDR1 and CDR2 from the germline V gene are SGHVS and FNYEAQ. CDR3 length equals 13 residues. With 0 bases removed from V and 3 bases from J, the gap between germline ends came to 6 bases. CDR3 nucleotides: TGTGCCAGCAGCTTAGCGGCCAACTACGAGCAGTACTTC. It specifies CASSLAANYEQYF.

On this clone itself: Compared with germline, one end of the junction differs, possibly owing to a read error. The chain combines TRBV7-9 with TRBJ2-2, with 7 bases lining up with TRBD2. This CDR3 has 17 residues. Germline values: CDR1 SEHNR, CDR2 FQNEAQ (reference sequence). The CDR3 protein is CSSSLALSGVNTGELFF. The CDR3 nucleotides are TGTTCCAGCAGCTTAGCGCTAAGCGGGGTAAACACCGGGGAGCTGTTTTTT.

The CDR3 DNA sequence: TGTGCCAGCATTTCCGGGACACTTTCTAGCTACACCTTC. It encodes CASISGTLSSYTF. This chain uses TRBV2 with TRBJ1-2; D is possibly TRBD1 (6 bases). The germline V gene encodes CDR1 SNHLY and CDR2 FYNNEI. V shed 7 bases and J shed 9 bases, with 18 bases lying between them. The CDR3 sequence is 13 residues long.

The rearrangement uses TRBV4-2 and TRBJ2-2; 10 nucleotides align to TRBD2. The CDR3 runs 17 residues. V shed 4 bases and J 5 bases; nucleotides not matched to a gene: 10. CDR1 and CDR2 (germline): LGHNA, YNFKEQ. The chain's CDR3 is CASSRPVAGGLTGELFF. Here the CDR3 DNA reads TGTGCCAGCAGCCGCCCGGTAGCGGGAGGTCTAACCGGGGAGCTGTTTTTT.

The table lists this clone with a count of one. The rearrangement links TRBV5-8 to TRBJ1-1; perhaps TRBD1 as D (5 bases). Trimming pared 4 bases from V and 6 bases from J, leaving 10 bases between. The CDR3 totals 12 residues. Per germline, CDR1 SGHTS and CDR2 YDEGEE. This CDR3 reads CASSPWTSEAFF. The CDR3 region has the DNA TGTGCCAGCAGCCCCTGGACATCTGAAGCTTTCTTT.

The V and J genes are TRBV4-1 and TRBJ1-1; TRBD1 is a possible D gene (5 bases). This CDR3 contains 17 residues. CDR1 is MGHRA and CDR2 is YSYEKL in the germline V gene. The ends were cut back, 2 bases at V and 2 bases at J, with 18 bases in the middle. For the CDR3, the DNA is TGCGCCAGCAGCCAACAGTGGACAACCATTCGAAACACTGAAGCTTTCTTT. Protein sequence: CASSQQWTTIRNTEAFF.

This rearrangement joins TRBV9 to TRBJ2-7, with 10 bases identical to TRBD2. CDR3 size: 15 residues. The trim removed 4 bases at V and 7 bases at J, leaving 11 bases unmatched. In germline, CDR1 is SGDLS, CDR2 YYNGEE. This chain's CDR3 is CASSLRLAGVGEQYF. The CDR3, as DNA: TGTGCCAGCAGCCTCCGCCTAGCGGGAGTAGGTGAGCAGTACTTC.

V is TRBV6-1 and J is TRBJ1-2; a weak D match, TRBD1 (6 bases). V was clipped by 7 bases and J by 4 bases, with 19 bases between them. CDR1 and CDR2 from the germline V gene are MNHNS and SASEGT. There are 15 residues in the CDR3. Here the CDR3 reads CASKSPRGGVYGYTF. The DNA for the CDR3 is TGTGCCAGCAAAAGCCCCAGGGGCGGTGTCTATGGCTACACCTTC.